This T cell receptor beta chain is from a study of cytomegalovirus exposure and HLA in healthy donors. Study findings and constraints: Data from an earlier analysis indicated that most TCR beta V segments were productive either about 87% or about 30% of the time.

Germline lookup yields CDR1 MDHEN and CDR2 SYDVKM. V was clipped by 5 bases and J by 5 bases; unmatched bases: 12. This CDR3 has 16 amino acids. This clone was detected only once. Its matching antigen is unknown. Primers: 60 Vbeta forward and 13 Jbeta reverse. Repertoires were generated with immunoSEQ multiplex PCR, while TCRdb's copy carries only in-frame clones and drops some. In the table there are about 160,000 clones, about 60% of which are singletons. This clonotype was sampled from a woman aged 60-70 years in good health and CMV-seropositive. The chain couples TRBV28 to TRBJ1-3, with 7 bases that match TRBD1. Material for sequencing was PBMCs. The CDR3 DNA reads TGTGCCAGCAGTCGCCCGGGACAGCTCCGACGAAACACCATATATTTT. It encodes CASSRPGQLRRNTIYF.